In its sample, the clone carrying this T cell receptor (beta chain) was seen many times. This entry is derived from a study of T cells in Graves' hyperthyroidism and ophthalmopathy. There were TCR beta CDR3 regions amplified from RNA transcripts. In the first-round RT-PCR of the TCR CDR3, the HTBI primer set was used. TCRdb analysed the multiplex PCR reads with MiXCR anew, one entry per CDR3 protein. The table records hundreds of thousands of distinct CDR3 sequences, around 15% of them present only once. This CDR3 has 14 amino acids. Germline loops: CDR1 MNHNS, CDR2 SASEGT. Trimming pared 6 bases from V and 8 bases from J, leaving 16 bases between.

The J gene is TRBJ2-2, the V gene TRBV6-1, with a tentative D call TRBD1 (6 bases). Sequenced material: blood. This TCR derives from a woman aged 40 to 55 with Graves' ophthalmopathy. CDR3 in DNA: TGTGCCAGCAGACCCACAGGGAGTTCGGGGGAGCTGTTTTTT. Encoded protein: CASRPTGSSGELFF.